This TCR beta chain is drawn from a study of T cell changes during pregnancy in multiple sclerosis (dated by TCRdb to about 2019). For context, the study as a whole: The study looked at changes in the T cell repertoire across pregnancy in women with multiple sclerosis.

Trimming costs V 3 bases and J 2 bases, and their ends lie 12 bases apart. Via the germline V gene (reference sequence), CDR1 is SGHAT and CDR2 FQDESV. The CDR3 starts with the cysteine, ends with the phenylalanine, and has 15 residues. The entry retains the CDR3 DNA only, 45 bases that are in frame from base 1. Worth noting for this clone: Its antigen remains unidentified. One base away there is no much larger clone; base qualities are not given.

Libraries were constructed by the immunoSEQ multiplex PCR assay. TCRdb provides this immuneACCESS table in a form limited to in-frame rearrangements. Some clones are lacking; in checked studies, under half of them reflect an unresolved V gene, and why the rest are absent is not known. The sample includes 50,000 to 65,000 clones, with 88% observed a single time. The ten most abundant clones make up about 1.7% of the sample. The chain joins TRBV11-1 to TRBJ2-3, and TRBD2 may be the D gene, going by 5 matching bases. Sequencing was performed on peripheral blood, taken in the first trimester of pregnancy. The sequence was collected from a female donor with multiple sclerosis, enrolled in a pregnancy study. The CDR3 corresponds to CASSFEGAPTDTQYF. The DNA sequence reads TGTGCCAGCAGCTTCGAGGGAGCACCCACAGATACGCAGTATTTT.